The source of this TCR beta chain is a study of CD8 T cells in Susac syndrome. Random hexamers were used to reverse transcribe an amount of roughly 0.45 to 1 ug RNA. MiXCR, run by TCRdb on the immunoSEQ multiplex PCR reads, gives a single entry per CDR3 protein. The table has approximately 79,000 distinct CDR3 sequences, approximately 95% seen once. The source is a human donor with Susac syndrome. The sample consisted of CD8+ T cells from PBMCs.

The CDR3 here is CASRDRETSGLFETQYF. The CDR3 DNA is TGTGCCAGCAGAGACAGGGAGACTAGCGGATTGTTCGAGACCCAGTACTTC. The rearrangement uses TRBV11-2 and TRBJ2-5, with TRBD2 matching 9 bases. The germline V gene encodes CDR1 SGHAT and CDR2 FQNNGV. V shed 6 bases and J 5 bases; nucleotides not matched to a gene: 16. This CDR3 is 17 amino acids long.